This record looks at one TCR beta chain sequence and its context. Its antigen is unidentified. This sample includes further DNA sequences coding for the same CDR3. Method: immunoSEQ multiplex PCR; TCRdb's copy keeps in-frame clones and lacks some. Of 35,000 to 40,000 clones detected, around 85% appear once; the ten largest clones hold roughly 1.7%. The sample is drawn from a study of T cells in narcolepsy. Germline CDR1 DFQATT, CDR2 SNEGSKA (reference sequence). V dropped 6 bases and J dropped 4 bases, with 9 bases sitting between them. CDR3 length: 11 residues. Findings of the study overall: Autoreactive clonotypes reportedly recurred in blood of same and different patients, not controls. No autoreactive T cell clone sequences appeared in some memory CD4+ repertoires.

The sample comprised CD45RA- memory CD4+ T cells from PBMCs. This chain joins TRBV20-1 and TRBJ1-2; D uncertain. The source of this sequence is a human donor with narcolepsy. This CDR3 is CSAGSPYGYTF. Here the CDR3 DNA reads TGCAGTGCCGGGAGCCCCTATGGCTACACCTTC.